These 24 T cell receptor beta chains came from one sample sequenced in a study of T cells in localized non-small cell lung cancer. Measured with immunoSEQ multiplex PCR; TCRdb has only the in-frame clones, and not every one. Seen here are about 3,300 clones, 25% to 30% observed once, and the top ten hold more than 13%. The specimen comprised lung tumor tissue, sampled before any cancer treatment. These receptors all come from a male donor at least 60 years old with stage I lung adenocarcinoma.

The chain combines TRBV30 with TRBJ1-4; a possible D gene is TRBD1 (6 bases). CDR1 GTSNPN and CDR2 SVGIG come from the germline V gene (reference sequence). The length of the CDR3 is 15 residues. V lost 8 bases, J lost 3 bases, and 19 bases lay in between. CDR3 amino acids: CAVGPGVFPNEKLFF. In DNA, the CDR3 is TGTGCCGTAGGGCCAGGGGTTTTCCCTAATGAAAAACTGTTTTTT.

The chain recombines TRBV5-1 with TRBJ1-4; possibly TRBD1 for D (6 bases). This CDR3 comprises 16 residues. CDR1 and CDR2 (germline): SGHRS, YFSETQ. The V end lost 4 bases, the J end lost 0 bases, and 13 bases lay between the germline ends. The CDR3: CASSPGTTTTNEKLFF. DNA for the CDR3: TGCGCCAGCAGCCCTGGGACAACAACAACTAATGAAAAACTGTTTTTT.

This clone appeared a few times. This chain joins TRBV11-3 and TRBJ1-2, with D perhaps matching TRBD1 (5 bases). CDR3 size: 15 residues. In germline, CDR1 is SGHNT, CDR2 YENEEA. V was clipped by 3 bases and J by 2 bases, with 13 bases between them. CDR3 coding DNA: TGTGCCAGCAGCTTGGCCGGGGCGATGAACTATGGCTACACCTTC. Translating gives CASSLAGAMNYGYTF.

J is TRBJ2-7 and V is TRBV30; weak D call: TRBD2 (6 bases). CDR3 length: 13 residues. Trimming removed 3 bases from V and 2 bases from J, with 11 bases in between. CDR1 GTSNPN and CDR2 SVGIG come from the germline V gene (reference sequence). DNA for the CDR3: TGTGCCTGGAGGGAGGGCCCCACCTACGAGCAGTACTTC. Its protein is CAWREGPTYEQYF.

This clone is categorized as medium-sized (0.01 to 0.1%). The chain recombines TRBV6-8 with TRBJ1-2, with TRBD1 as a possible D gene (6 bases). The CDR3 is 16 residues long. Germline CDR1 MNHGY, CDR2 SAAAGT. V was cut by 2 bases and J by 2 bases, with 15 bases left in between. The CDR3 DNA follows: TGTGCCAGCAGTTACGGCACAGGGAGCCAAAACTATGGCTACACCTTC. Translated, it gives CASSYGTGSQNYGYTF.

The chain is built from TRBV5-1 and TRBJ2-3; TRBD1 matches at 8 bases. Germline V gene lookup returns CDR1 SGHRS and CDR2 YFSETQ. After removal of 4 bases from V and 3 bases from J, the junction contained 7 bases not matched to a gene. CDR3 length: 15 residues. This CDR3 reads CASSPGDRITDTQYF. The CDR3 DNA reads TGCGCCAGCAGCCCCGGGGACAGGATAACAGATACGCAGTATTTT.

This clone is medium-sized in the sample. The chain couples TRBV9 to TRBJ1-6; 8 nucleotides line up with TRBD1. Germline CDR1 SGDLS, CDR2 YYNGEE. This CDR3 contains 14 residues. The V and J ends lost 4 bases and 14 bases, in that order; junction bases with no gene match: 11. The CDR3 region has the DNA TGTGCCAGCAGCCCCCGGACAGGGTCACAGGCCCTCCACTTT. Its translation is CASSPRTGSQALHF.

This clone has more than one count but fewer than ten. The CDR3 DNA is TGTGCCAGCAGGCGGGACATCGCCTCTGGAAACACCATATATTTT. Translation gives CASRRDIASGNTIYF. V and J are TRBV6-8 and TRBJ1-3; D possibly corresponds to TRBD1 (6 bases). Germline V CDR1 and CDR2: MNHGY, SAAAGT. The germline V and J ends were trimmed by 6 bases and 0 bases, with 12 bases remaining between them. This CDR3 spans 15 amino acids.

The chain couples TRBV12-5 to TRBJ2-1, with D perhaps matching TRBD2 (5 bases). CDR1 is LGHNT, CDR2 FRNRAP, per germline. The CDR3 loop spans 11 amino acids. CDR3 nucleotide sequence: TGTGCCAGCGGACCAGACAATGAGCAGTTCTTC. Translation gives CASGPDNEQFF.

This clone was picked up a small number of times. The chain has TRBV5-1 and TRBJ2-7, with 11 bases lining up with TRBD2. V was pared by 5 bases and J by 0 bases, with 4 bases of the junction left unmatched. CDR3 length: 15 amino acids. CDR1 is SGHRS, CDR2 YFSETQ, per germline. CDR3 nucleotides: TGCGCCAGCAGTCCGGGACTAGCGGCCTCCTACGAGCAGTACTTC. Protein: CASSPGLAASYEQYF. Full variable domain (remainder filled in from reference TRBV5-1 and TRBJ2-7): KAGVTQTPRYLIKTRGQQVTLSCSPISGHRSVSWYQQTPGQGLQFLFEYFSETQRNKGNFPGRFSGRQFSNSRSEMNVSTLELGDSALYLCASSPGLAASYEQYFGPGTRLTVT.

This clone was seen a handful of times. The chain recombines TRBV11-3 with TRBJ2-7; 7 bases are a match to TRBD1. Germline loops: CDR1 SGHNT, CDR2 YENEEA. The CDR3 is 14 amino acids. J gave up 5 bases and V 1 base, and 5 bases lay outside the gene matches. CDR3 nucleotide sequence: TGTGCCAGCAGCTTAGTGGGGCAGGGGGACGAGCAGTACTTC. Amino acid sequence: CASSLVGQGDEQYF.

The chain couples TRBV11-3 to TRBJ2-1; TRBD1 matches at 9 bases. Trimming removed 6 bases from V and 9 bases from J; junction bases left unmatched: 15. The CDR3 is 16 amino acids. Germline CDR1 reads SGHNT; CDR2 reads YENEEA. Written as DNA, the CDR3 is TGTGCCAGCAGTCCAAAGTACGGGACAGGGTGGGTTGAGCAGTTCTTC. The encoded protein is CASSPKYGTGWVEQFF.

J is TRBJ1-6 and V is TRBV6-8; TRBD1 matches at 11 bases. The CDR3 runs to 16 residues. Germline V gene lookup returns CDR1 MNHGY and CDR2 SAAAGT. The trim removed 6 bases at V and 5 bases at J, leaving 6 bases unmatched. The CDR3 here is CASRPSGQGDNSPLHF. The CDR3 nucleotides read TGTGCCAGCAGGCCATCGGGACAGGGGGATAATTCACCCCTCCACTTT.

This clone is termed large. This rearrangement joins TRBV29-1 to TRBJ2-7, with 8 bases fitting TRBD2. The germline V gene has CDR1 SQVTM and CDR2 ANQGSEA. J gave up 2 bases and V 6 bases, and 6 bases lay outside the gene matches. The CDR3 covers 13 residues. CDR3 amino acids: CSVTSARTYEQYF. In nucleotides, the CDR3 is TGCAGCGTGACTAGCGCTAGAACCTACGAGCAGTACTTC.

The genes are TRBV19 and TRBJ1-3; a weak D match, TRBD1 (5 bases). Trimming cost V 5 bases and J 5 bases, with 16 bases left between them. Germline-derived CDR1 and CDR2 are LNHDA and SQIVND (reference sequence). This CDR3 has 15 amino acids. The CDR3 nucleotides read TGTGCCAGTAGTGTCAGCCTCACGGGACGAAACACCATATATTTT. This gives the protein CASSVSLTGRNTIYF.

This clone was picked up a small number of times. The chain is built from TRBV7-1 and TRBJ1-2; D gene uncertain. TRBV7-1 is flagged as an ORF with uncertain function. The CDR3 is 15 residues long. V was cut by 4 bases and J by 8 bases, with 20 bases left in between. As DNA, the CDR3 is TGTGCCAGCAGCTTCGGAGGTCTGGCGTCGGAGGGCTACACCTTC. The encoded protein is CASSFGGLASEGYTF.

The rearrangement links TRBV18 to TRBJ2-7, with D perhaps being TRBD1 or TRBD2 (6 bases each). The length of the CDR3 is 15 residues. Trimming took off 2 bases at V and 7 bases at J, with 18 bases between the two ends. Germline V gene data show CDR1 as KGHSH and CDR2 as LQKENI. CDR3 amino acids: CASSPRQAGRGEQYF. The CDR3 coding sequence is TGTGCCAGCTCACCAAGACAGGCGGGGAGAGGAGAGCAGTACTTC.

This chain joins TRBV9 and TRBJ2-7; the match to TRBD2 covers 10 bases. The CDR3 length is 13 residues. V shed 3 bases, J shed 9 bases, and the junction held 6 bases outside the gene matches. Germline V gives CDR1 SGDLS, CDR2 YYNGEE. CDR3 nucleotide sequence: TGTGCCAGCAGCGACTTTAGCGGGGGGATGCAGTACTTC. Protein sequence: CASSDFSGGMQYF. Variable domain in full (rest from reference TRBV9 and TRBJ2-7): DSGVTQTPKHLITATGQRVTLRCSPRSGDLSVYWYQQSLDQGLQFLIQYYNGEERAKGNILERFSAQQFPDLHSELNLSSLELGDSALYFCASSDFSGGMQYFGPGTRLTVT.

CDR3 loop: CASSAEQGYGYTF. CDR3 sequence (DNA): TGTGCCAGCAGCGCGGAACAGGGTTATGGCTACACCTTC. The V call is TRBV6-8, the J call TRBJ1-2; a weak D match, TRBD1 (6 bases). The germline V and J ends were trimmed by 6 bases and 5 bases, with 13 bases remaining between them. The CDR3 is made up of 13 amino acids. The germline V gene encodes CDR1 MNHGY and CDR2 SAAAGT.

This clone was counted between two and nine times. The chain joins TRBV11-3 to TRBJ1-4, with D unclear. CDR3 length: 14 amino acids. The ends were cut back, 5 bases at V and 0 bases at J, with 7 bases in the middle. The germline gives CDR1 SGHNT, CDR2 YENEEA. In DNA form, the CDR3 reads TGTGCCAGCAGCCTTTTTGCAACTAATGAAAAACTGTTTTTT. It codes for CASSLFATNEKLFF.

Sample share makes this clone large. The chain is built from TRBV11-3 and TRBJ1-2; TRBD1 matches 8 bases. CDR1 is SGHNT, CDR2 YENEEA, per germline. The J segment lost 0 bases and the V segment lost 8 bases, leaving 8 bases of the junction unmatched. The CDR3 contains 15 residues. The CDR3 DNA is TGTGCCAGCGAACAGGACAGGGCCACTAACTATGGCTACACCTTC. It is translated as CASEQDRATNYGYTF.

This CDR3 is CASSYYRTGGYTF. In nucleotides, the CDR3 is TGTGCCAGCAGTTACTACCGAACTGGTGGCTACACCTTC. The chain carries TRBV6-8 and TRBJ1-2, with D unresolved. V lost 1 base to trimming and J lost 7 bases, with 10 bases between them. Germline V CDR1 and CDR2: MNHGY, SAAAGT. The CDR3 is made up of 13 amino acids.

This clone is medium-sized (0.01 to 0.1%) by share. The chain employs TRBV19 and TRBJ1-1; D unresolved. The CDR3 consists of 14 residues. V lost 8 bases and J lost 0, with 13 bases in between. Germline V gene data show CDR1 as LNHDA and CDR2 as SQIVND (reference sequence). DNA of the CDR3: TGTGCCAGTGGGAGGTCGGTGGTGAACACTGAAGCTTTCTTT. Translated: CASGRSVVNTEAFF.

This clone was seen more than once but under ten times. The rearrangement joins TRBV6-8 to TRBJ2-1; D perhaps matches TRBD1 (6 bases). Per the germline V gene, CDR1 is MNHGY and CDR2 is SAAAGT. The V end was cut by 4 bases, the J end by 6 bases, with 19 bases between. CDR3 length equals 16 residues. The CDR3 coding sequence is TGTGCCAGCAGTTCTCACGAGGACAGTCTCGGCAATGAGCAGTTCTTC. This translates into CASSSHEDSLGNEQFF.